This T cell receptor (beta chain) was captured in a study of CD8 T cells in Susac syndrome. Reverse transcription of about 0.5 to 1 ug RNA used random hexamers. It was immunoSEQ multiplex PCR that amplified TCR beta CDR3 across 54 Vbeta and 13 Jbeta. One entry per CDR3 protein results from TCRdb running MiXCR on the immunoSEQ multiplex PCR reads. The table lists approximately 120,000 distinct CDR3 sequences, about 96% of them singletons. The germline CDR1 and CDR2 sequences are GTSNPN and SVGIG (reference sequence). The junction had 4 bases not matched to a gene; V was cut back by 7 bases and J by 4 bases. CDR3 length: 13 amino acids. TCR beta sequences were obtained from blood CD8+ and CD4+ T cells.

This chain links TRBV30 with TRBJ1-6; TRBD1 matches 7 bases. Material: CD4+ T cells from PBMCs. The origin of this receptor is a human donor in good health. The DNA of the CDR3 is TGTGCCTCCCTGACAGGGTATAATTCACCCCTCCACTTT. It specifies CASLTGYNSPLHF.